This TCR beta chain came from a study of shared clonotypes between healthy human individuals. Study in general: Two women and three men aged 18 to 49 made up the donors.

Germline values: CDR1 SGHNT, CDR2 YYREEE (reference sequence). Trimming removed 0 bases from V and 2 bases from J, with 9 bases in between. The CDR3 has 14 amino acids. Profiled with immunoSEQ multiplex PCR; TCRdb holds only in-frame clones, not every one. The sample lists 110,000 or so clones, under 70% occurring once. Study-level results: Relative to clonotypes present in all four donors, those not shared had lower generation probabilities. In having few donors, the study represented limited genetic and exposure-history diversity. Clonotypes that were shared across four donors made up around 5% of naive CD4 clonotypes.

Concerning this clone: Its antigen is not identified.

Input material: memory CD8+ T cells sorted from blood. The subset is: CD45RO+ cells pooled with CCR7-negative TemRA cells. The sequence derives from a woman aged 30 to 39 in good health. This chain joins TRBV5-4 and TRBJ2-7, with TRBD2 as a possible D gene (5 bases). CDR3 sequence (DNA): TGTGCCAGCAGCTTGGGAGGGTCCCCCTACGAGCAGTACTTC. Protein product: CASSLGGSPYEQYF.